This TCR beta chain was obtained from a study of blood T cell repertoires in COVID-19 (dated by TCRdb to 2019 to 2021). Looking at the study overall: The collaborator samples originated in the United States, Italy and Spain and spanned the acute and convalescent phases of COVID-19. The material from the prospective study consisted of cDNA or gDNA derived from T cells, B-cell-depleted T cells, or PBMCs. Deeply sampled blood TCRbeta repertoires from subjects exposed to, actively infected with, or recovered from COVID-19 were included in the dataset. HLA class I and class II types, where available, came from metadata supplied by the sample provider rather than from assay-based typing. The repertoires were made available in a free public database intended to serve as a resource for research on the immune response to SARS-CoV-2. The samples were drawn from the first 160 participants of the ongoing ImmuneRACE study and from roughly 1,300 subjects provided by 6 global collaborators. A de-identified subject ID, COVID-19 status, age in years and sex were almost always included in the sample metadata.

CDR1 and CDR2 were assigned from the germline V gene as SGHVS and FQNEAQ. Trimming leaves V shorter by 4 bases and J shorter by 7 bases, with the junction holding 11 bases beyond the gene matches. Reading from cysteine to phenylalanine, the CDR3 counts 17 amino acids. The only DNA kept is the CDR3, 51 bases in frame from the first base. The collaborating institutions used their own protocols to collect whole blood in K2EDTA tubes. For TCRbeta analysis, collaborators shipped samples in one of three forms: frozen whole blood, isolated PBMCs, or DNA extracted from either of those sample types. TCRbeta CDR3 regions were amplified from genomic DNA by means of the immunoSEQ Assay, a bias-controlled multiplex PCR. The study's processing was this. The number of nucleated cells in each sample was estimated by amplification of reference gene primers within the assay. Sequence reads were collapsed and filtered to measure the absolute abundance of every unique TCRbeta CDR3 rearrangement. For each sample, productive Simpson clonality was calculated as the square root of Simpson's diversity index across productive rearrangements. Held by TCRdb, this immuneACCESS table contains in-frame sequences only and omits some clones. Under half of the omission traces to an unresolved V gene where checked; the cause of the rest is unknown. V, J and clone size are those of that table, while D and trimming were read from the DNA. The sample table lists 90,000 to 130,000 clones, approximately 88% of them with a count of one. The ten top clones hold 0.8% to 1% of the sample.

On the study overall, not on this receptor specifically: Clinical and demographic metadata were provided uncurated, with the amount varying by source and participant.

Points on this clone: The antigen this receptor binds is unknown. Base quality data are lacking; no much larger clone is found one base away.

In this chain, TRBV7-8 is recombined with TRBJ2-1; 12 middle bases align to TRBD2. Sequencing was done on a sample of peripheral blood. The receptor was derived from a woman between 65 and 79 years old with acute or convalescent COVID-19. The base sequence is TGTGCCAGCAGCTCCCTTCGACTAGCGGGAGAAGGAAATGAGCAGTTCTTC. Translated, this gives CASSSLRLAGEGNEQFF.